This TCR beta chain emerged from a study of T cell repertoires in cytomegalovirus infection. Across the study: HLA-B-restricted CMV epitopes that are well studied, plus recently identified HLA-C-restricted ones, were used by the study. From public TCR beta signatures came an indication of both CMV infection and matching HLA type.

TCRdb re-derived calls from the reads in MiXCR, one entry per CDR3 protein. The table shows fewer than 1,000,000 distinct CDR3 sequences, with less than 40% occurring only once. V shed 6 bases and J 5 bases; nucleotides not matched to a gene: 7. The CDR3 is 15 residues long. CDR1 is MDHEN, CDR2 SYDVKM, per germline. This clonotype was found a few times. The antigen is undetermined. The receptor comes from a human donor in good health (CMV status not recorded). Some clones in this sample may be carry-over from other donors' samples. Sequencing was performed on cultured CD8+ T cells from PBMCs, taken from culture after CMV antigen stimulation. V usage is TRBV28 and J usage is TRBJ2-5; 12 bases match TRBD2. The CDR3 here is CASSETSGGLETQYF. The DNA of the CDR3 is TGTGCCAGCAGCGAGACTAGCGGGGGTTTGGAGACCCAGTACTTC.